A selection of T cell receptor beta chains follows, all from one sample in a study of CD8 T cells in ankylosing spondylitis. TCRdb independently ran MiXCR on the 5' RACE reads; one entry per CDR3 protein. The sample carries about 500,000 distinct CDR3 sequences, more than 9.5% recorded once. Sequences were obtained from blood, either unsorted or a sorted T cell fraction (not recorded which). Receptors originate from a male donor with ankylosing spondylitis. The CDR3 runs from the conserved cysteine through the conserved F or W. The D gene is left open where the match is weak. Clone size is shown for a subset of rows, as once, few, many or a class of expanded clone.

>many|TRBV20-1|TRBD1|TRBJ2-5
CSADHPTGGQETQYF
TGCAGTGCCGATCACCCGACAGGGGGCCAAGAGACCCAGTACTTC
>.|TRBV20-1|.|TRBJ2-2
CSARDGEPGTGELFF
TGCAGTGCTAGAGATGGGGAGCCAGGGACCGGGGAGCTGTTTTTT
>.|TRBV12-3/TRBV12-4|.|TRBJ2-3
CASSLPTFLVDTQYF
TGTGCCAGCAGTTTACCAACTTTTCTGGTAGATACGCAGTATTTT
>.|TRBV7-6|TRBD1|TRBJ2-7
CASSLTGQGSYEQYF
TGTGCCAGCAGCTTAACTGGACAGGGCTCCTACGAGCAGTACTTC
>.|TRBV24-1|.|TRBJ2-3
CATRDQRVPQTQYF
TGTGCCACCAGAGATCAGCGGGTGCCCCAGACGCAGTATTTT
>few|TRBV20-1|TRBD2|TRBJ2-7
CSAKGLAGTYEQYF
TGCAGTGCCAAGGGACTAGCGGGAACCTACGAGCAGTACTTC
>.|TRBV9|TRBD1|TRBJ2-2
CASSTSVTGGRSGELFF
TGTGCCAGCAGCACCTCAGTGACAGGGGGACGGAGCGGGGAGCTGTTTTTT
>.|TRBV24-1|TRBD1|TRBJ1-2
CATSDSRGPDYGYTF
TGTGCCACCAGTGATTCCAGGGGGCCCGACTATGGCTACACCTTC
>few|TRBV7-9|.|TRBJ1-2
CASSSPRAVGYTF
TGTGCCAGCAGCTCCCCCCGGGCTGTTGGCTACACCTTC
>.|TRBV10-3|TRBD2|TRBJ2-7
CAISDAGLAGGVDEQYF
TGTGCCATCAGTGACGCGGGACTAGCGGGAGGAGTGGACGAGCAGTACTTC
>.|TRBV10-3|TRBD2|TRBJ2-5
CAISESTSGRLPGETQYF
TGTGCCATCAGTGAGTCTACTAGCGGGAGGCTTCCTGGGGAGACCCAGTACTTC
>.|TRBV10-3|TRBD1|TRBJ2-1
CAISTGDEQFF
TGTGCCATCAGCACAGGGGATGAGCAGTTCTTC
>few|TRBV29-1|.|TRBJ1-1
CSVQDTEAFF
TGCAGCGTCCAGGACACTGAAGCTTTCTTT
>.|TRBV15|.|TRBJ1-5
CATSRDLTGSSNQPQHF
TGTGCCACCAGCAGAGATCTTACAGGATCTTCTAATCAGCCCCAGCATTTT
>few|TRBV12-3/TRBV12-4|TRBD2|TRBJ2-1
CASSHTSVYNEQFF
TGTGCCAGCAGTCACACTAGCGTCTACAATGAGCAGTTCTTC
>few|TRBV11-2|TRBD2|TRBJ2-1
CASAGLAVLNEQFF
TGTGCCAGCGCTGGGCTAGCGGTACTCAATGAGCAGTTCTTC
>.|TRBV12-3/TRBV12-4|.|TRBJ1-5
CASSLRSSNQPQHF
TGTGCCAGCAGTTTAAGAAGTAGCAATCAGCCCCAGCATTTT
>.|TRBV11-3|.|TRBJ2-1
CASSFRPHPGSYNEQFF
TGTGCCAGCAGCTTCCGACCCCATCCGGGCTCCTACAATGAGCAGTTCTTC
>few|TRBV7-9|.|TRBJ1-5
CASSPTGYGNQPQHF
TGTGCCAGCAGCCCTACAGGGTATGGCAATCAGCCCCAGCATTTT
>.|TRBV7-8|.|TRBJ2-2
CASSLGEGELFF
TGTGCCAGCAGCTTAGGGGAAGGGGAGCTGTTTTTT
>.|TRBV20-1|TRBD2|TRBJ2-7
CSARSGGSSYEQYF
TGCAGTGCTAGATCTGGCGGGAGTTCCTACGAGCAGTACTTC
>.|TRBV5-1|TRBD1|TRBJ2-1
CASSFGIRGNNEQFF
TGCGCCAGCAGCTTTGGGATCAGGGGGAACAATGAGCAGTTCTTC
>.|TRBV11-2|TRBD2|TRBJ2-1
CASSRRGGAGGGNEQFF
TGTGCCAGCAGTCGGCGGGGGGGAGCGGGAGGCGGCAATGAGCAGTTCTTC
>.|TRBV7-2|.|TRBJ2-2
CASSRHADTGELFF
TGTGCCAGCAGCAGACACGCGGACACCGGGGAGCTGTTTTTT
>few|TRBV20-1|TRBD1|TRBJ2-3
CSARVNRGRGDTQYF
TGCAGTGCTAGAGTGAACAGGGGGAGAGGAGATACGCAGTATTTT
>.|TRBV27|.|TRBJ1-1
CASSFSDRNTEAFF
TGTGCCAGCAGTTTTTCGGACAGAAACACTGAAGCTTTCTTT
>few|TRBV12-3/TRBV12-4|.|TRBJ2-1
CASSFAGTIGENEQFF
TGTGCCAGCAGTTTCGCCGGGACAATAGGGGAGAATGAGCAGTTCTTC
>.|TRBV12-3/TRBV12-4|.|TRBJ1-5
CASSPAGRSQRYSNQPQHF
TGTGCCAGCAGCCCCGCCGGGAGAAGCCAACGTTATAGCAATCAGCCCCAGCATTTT
>.|TRBV25-1|.|TRBJ2-6
CASSRALAGANVLTF
TGTGCCAGCAGCAGAGCCCTGGCCGGGGCCAACGTCCTGACTTTC
>.|TRBV11-2|TRBD1|TRBJ1-1
CASSSGTGMDTEAFF
TGTGCCAGCAGCTCCGGGACAGGGATGGACACTGAAGCTTTCTTT
>many|TRBV20-1|.|TRBJ2-2
CSARGTSRDTGELFF
TGCAGTGCTAGAGGTACTAGCCGGGACACCGGGGAGCTGTTTTTT
>few|TRBV12-3/TRBV12-4|.|TRBJ2-3
CASSWGVDTQYF
TGTGCCAGCAGTTGGGGGGTAGATACGCAGTATTTT
>.|TRBV18|.|TRBJ2-3
CASSPIGGFGADTQYF
TGTGCCAGCTCACCAATCGGGGGCTTTGGAGCAGATACGCAGTATTTT
>.|TRBV11-2|.|TRBJ1-1
CASSLVGIRGAEAFF
TGTGCCAGCAGCTTAGTAGGAATACGAGGAGCTGAAGCTTTCTTT
>few|TRBV5-1|.|TRBJ1-2
CASSQSAGDYGYTF
TGCGCCAGCAGCCAGTCAGCGGGTGACTATGGCTACACCTTC
>.|TRBV12-3/TRBV12-4|.|TRBJ2-7
CASSPRAGQSYEQYF
TGTGCCAGCAGCCCTAGAGCGGGACAGTCCTACGAGCAGTACTTC
>.|TRBV25-1|.|TRBJ1-2
CASSPGYGYTF
TGTGCCAGCAGTCCTGGGTATGGCTACACCTTC
>few|TRBV20-1|TRBD2|TRBJ2-1
CSARPPGLAGGNEQFF
TGCAGTGCCCGACCGCCGGGACTAGCGGGAGGGAATGAGCAGTTCTTC